The 21 T cell receptor beta chains below were found in one sample sequenced in a study of cytomegalovirus exposure and HLA in healthy donors. This PCR relied on a set of 60 Vbeta primers and 13 Jbeta primers. Profiling relied on immunoSEQ multiplex PCR, and the TCRdb table lists in-frame clones only, not all of them. The profile shows some 100,000 clones, around three quarters of them singletons. Sample: PBMCs. The receptors originated from a female donor in good health and CMV-seropositive.

The V call is TRBV7-9, the J call TRBJ1-2, with 7 bases that match TRBD1. This CDR3 has 15 amino acids. CDR1 and CDR2 (germline): SEHNR, FQNEAQ (reference sequence). The ends lost 2 bases at V and 8 bases at J; junction bases unmatched: 11. CDR3 in amino acids: CASSLPTTGALGYTF. As DNA, the CDR3 is TGTGCCAGCAGCTTACCGACAACAGGGGCTCTCGGCTACACCTTC.

The CDR3 reads CASSQESGGGAGEQFF. The DNA of the CDR3 is TGCGCCAGCAGCCAAGAGTCGGGCGGGGGGGCGGGGGAGCAGTTCTTC. J is TRBJ2-1 and V is TRBV4-3; TRBD2 matches 9 bases. Trimming at V came to 0 bases and at J to 10 bases, leaving 10 bases not matched to a gene. The CDR3 totals 16 residues. Germline V gene sequence: CDR1 LGHNA, CDR2 YSLEER.

V usage is TRBV6-5 and J usage is TRBJ2-1; 8 positions match TRBD2. Germline V gives CDR1 MNHEY, CDR2 SVGAGI. V was pared by 6 bases and J by 8 bases, with 6 bases of the junction left unmatched. This CDR3 contains 13 residues. DNA for the CDR3: TGTGCCAGCAGCGTAGCGGGGTGGTATGAGCAGTTCTTC. Protein sequence: CASSVAGWYEQFF.

The chain links TRBV6-1 to TRBJ2-5; 9 bases map to TRBD1. In germline, CDR1 is MNHNS, CDR2 SASEGT. Trimming at V came to 6 bases and at J to 4 bases, leaving 6 bases not matched to a gene. CDR3 length: 14 amino acids. The CDR3 loop reads CASRPTGGGETQYF. CDR3 sequence (DNA): TGTGCCAGCAGGCCGACAGGGGGAGGAGAGACCCAGTACTTC.

The chain links TRBV5-1 to TRBJ2-2; D unclear. This CDR3 has 13 residues. Trimming removed 4 bases at V and 6 bases at J, with 10 bases between. The germline V gene encodes CDR1 SGHRS and CDR2 YFSETQ. In DNA form, the CDR3 reads TGCGCCAGCAGCAGTAGTGAGGCCGGGGAGCTGTTTTTT. This gives the protein CASSSSEAGELFF.

The V call is TRBV7-9, the J call TRBJ1-2, with 9 bases aligning to TRBD1. V was clipped by 5 bases and J by 4 bases; unmatched bases: 8. Germline V gene data show CDR1 as SEHNR and CDR2 as FQNEAQ (reference sequence). The CDR3 covers 15 residues. CDR3 in amino acids: CASSDQDRGSYGYTF. The DNA for the CDR3 is TGTGCCAGCAGCGACCAGGACAGGGGTTCCTATGGCTACACCTTC.

The rearrangement joins TRBV7-6 to TRBJ2-2; 9 bases agree with TRBD1. Unmatched junction bases numbered 6, after V lost 4 bases and J lost 6 bases. Looked up from germline, CDR1 is SGHVS and CDR2 is FNYEAQ. CDR3 length: 15 residues. The DNA for the CDR3 is TGTGCCAGCAGCTACGCCGGACAGGGGCCCGGGGAGCTGTTTTTT. It encodes CASSYAGQGPGELFF.

The V and J genes are TRBV5-1 and TRBJ1-3; 8 bases are shared with TRBD1. Germline CDR1 is SGHRS and CDR2 is YFSETQ. Unmatched junction bases numbered 7, after V lost 4 bases and J lost 4 bases. There are 15 residues in the CDR3. CDR3 amino acids: CASSPDRGNGNTIYF. In DNA form, the CDR3 reads TGCGCCAGCAGCCCCGACAGGGGAAACGGAAACACCATATATTTT.

The genes are TRBV15 and TRBJ1-4, with 8 bases lining up with TRBD1. Looked up from germline, CDR1 is LNHNV and CDR2 is YYDKDF (reference sequence). J gave up 7 bases and V 2 bases, and 18 bases lay outside the gene matches. The length of the CDR3 is 19 residues. This CDR3 is CATSRKHLTGAGGGEKLFF. Written as DNA, the CDR3 is TGTGCCACCAGCAGAAAACACTTGACAGGGGCTGGGGGGGGTGAAAAACTGTTTTTT. Full variable domain (outside the CDR3, taken from reference TRBV15 and TRBJ1-4): DAMVIQNPRYQVTQFGKPVTLSCSQTLNHNVMYWYQQKSSQAPKLLFHYYDKDFNNEADTPDNFQSRRPNTSFCFLDIRSPGLGDTAMYLCATSRKHLTGAGGGEKLFFGSGTQLSVL.

This rearrangement joins TRBV7-9 to TRBJ2-7; TRBD1 is a possible D gene (6 bases). Between the trimmed V and J ends, which lost 2 bases and 3 bases, there was a span of 17 bases. The V gene's germline CDR1 is SEHNR and CDR2 FQNEAQ (reference sequence). The CDR3 runs to 16 residues. CDR3 nucleotides: TGTGCCAGCAGCTTAAGGGACATTCAGGGACGCTACGAGCAGTACTTC. Amino acids: CASSLRDIQGRYEQYF.

The rearrangement joins TRBV11-3 to TRBJ2-7; 8 bases are a match to TRBD1. The V segment lost 5 bases and the J segment 4 bases; nucleotides outside the gene matches: 4. Germline V gene lookup returns CDR1 SGHNT and CDR2 YENEEA. The CDR3 covers 13 residues. CDR3: CASSQYRGYEQYF. The CDR3 DNA follows: TGTGCCAGCAGCCAATACAGGGGGTACGAGCAGTACTTC.

This clone appeared a few times. The chain links TRBV4-2 to TRBJ2-5, with 9 bases fitting TRBD2. The V segment lost 1 base and the J segment 2 bases; nucleotides outside the gene matches: 11. Germline CDR1 reads LGHNA; CDR2 reads YNFKEQ. This CDR3 has 18 residues. Written as DNA, the CDR3 is TGTGCCAGCAGCCAAGTCCCACCCGGGACTAGCTTTCAAGAGACCCAGTACTTC. Its protein is CASSQVPPGTSFQETQYF.

The chain employs TRBV4-2 and TRBJ2-1; 13 bases line up with TRBD2. The junction had 2 bases not matched to a gene; V was cut back by 4 bases and J by 5 bases. CDR3 length: 15 residues. The germline V gene has CDR1 LGHNA and CDR2 YNFKEQ. As DNA, the CDR3 is TGTGCCAGCAGCCTCGGACTAGCGGGGGACAATGAGCAGTTCTTC. This gives the protein CASSLGLAGDNEQFF.

This clone was seen only once. The chain is built from TRBV6-4 and TRBJ2-3; TRBD2 matches at 12 bases. The CDR3 spans 17 residues. CDR1 and CDR2 from the germline V gene are MRHNA and SNTAGT. Trimming at V came to 6 bases and at J to 1 base, leaving 8 bases not matched to a gene. The CDR3 DNA follows: TGTGCCAGCAGCCAACTAGCGGGGGGATCGGGCACAGATACGCAGTATTTT. As protein: CASSQLAGGSGTDTQYF.

The chain carries TRBV7-9 and TRBJ1-4, with TRBD1 identical over 8 bases. J lost 8 bases, V lost 5 bases, and 16 bases had no gene match. CDR1 is SEHNR and CDR2 is FQNEAQ in the germline V gene (reference sequence). This CDR3 region has 17 residues. The CDR3 protein is CASSRRTGIGSREKLFF. As DNA, the CDR3 is TGTGCCAGCAGCCGTCGGACAGGGATCGGGTCTAGGGAAAAACTGTTTTTT.

The rearrangement joins TRBV5-6 to TRBJ2-5; D gene ambiguous. V lost 2 bases and J 5 bases, leaving 7 bases between the germline ends. The CDR3 contains 12 residues. CDR1 is SGHDT and CDR2 is YYEEEE in the germline V gene. For the CDR3, the DNA is TGTGCCAGCAGCTTCGTACGGGAGACCCAGTACTTC. Its translation is CASSFVRETQYF. The full variable domain, in which reference TRBV5-6 and TRBJ2-5 provide the parts outside the CDR3, is DAGVTQSPTHLIKTRGQQVTLRCSPKSGHDTVSWYQQALGQGPQFIFQYYEEEERQRGNFPDRFSGHQFPNYSSELNVNALLLGDSALYLCASSFVRETQYFGPGTRLLVL.

This clone was counted once. The chain links TRBV19 to TRBJ2-1, with 9 bases identical to TRBD2. The CDR3 has 15 residues. Trimming at V came to 4 bases and at J to 3 bases, leaving 4 bases not matched to a gene. In germline, CDR1 is LNHDA, CDR2 SQIVND (reference sequence). The CDR3 DNA sequence: TGTGCCAGTAGTAAAATAGCGGGGGACTACAATGAGCAGTTCTTC. Its protein is CASSKIAGDYNEQFF.

CDR3 coding DNA: TGTGCCAGCTCACGTGGACTAAGCGGGACCTACGAGCAGTACTTC. Its protein is CASSRGLSGTYEQYF. The V and J genes are TRBV18 and TRBJ2-7; 7 bases are shared with TRBD2. CDR1 and CDR2 from the germline V gene are KGHSH and LQKENI. J was trimmed by 2 bases and V by 4 bases; bases with no gene match: 8. The CDR3 is made up of 15 amino acids.

The genes are TRBV7-9 and TRBJ2-1; TRBD2 matches 7 bases. The CDR3 totals 15 residues. Trimming removed 1 base from V and 3 bases from J; junction bases left unmatched: 3. CDR1 is SEHNR, CDR2 FQNEAQ, per germline (reference sequence). The CDR3 nucleotides are TGTGCCAGCAGCTTAGAGGGAGGGGACTACAATGAGCAGTTCTTC. Amino acids: CASSLEGGDYNEQFF.

J is TRBJ2-7 and V is TRBV18; D is unresolved. Germline values: CDR1 KGHSH, CDR2 LQKENI. There are 14 residues in the CDR3. V lost 3 bases and J 0 bases, leaving 9 bases between the germline ends. This CDR3 is CASSPQVSSYEQYF. The CDR3 coding sequence is TGTGCCAGCTCACCCCAGGTCAGCTCCTACGAGCAGTACTTC.

The chain recombines TRBV18 with TRBJ1-1, with TRBD1 matching 7 bases. This CDR3 has 15 residues. The junction had 6 bases not matched to a gene; V was cut back by 2 bases and J by 3 bases. Germline loops: CDR1 KGHSH, CDR2 LQKENI. CDR3 loop: CASSPKGGGDTEAFF. CDR3 nucleotide sequence: TGTGCCAGCTCACCAAAAGGGGGCGGAGACACTGAAGCTTTCTTT.